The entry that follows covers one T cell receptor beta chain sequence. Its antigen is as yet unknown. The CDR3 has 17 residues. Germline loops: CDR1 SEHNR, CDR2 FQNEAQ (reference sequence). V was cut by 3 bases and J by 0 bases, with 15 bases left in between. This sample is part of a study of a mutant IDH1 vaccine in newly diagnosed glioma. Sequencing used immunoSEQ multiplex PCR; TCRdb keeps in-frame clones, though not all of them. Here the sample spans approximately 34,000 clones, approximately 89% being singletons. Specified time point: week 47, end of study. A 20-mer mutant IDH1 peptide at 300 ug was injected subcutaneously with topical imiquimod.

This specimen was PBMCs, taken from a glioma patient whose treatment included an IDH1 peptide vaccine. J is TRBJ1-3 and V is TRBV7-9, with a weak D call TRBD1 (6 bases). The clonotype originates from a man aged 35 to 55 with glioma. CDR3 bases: TGTGCCAGCAGCTTGGCATTCACAGGGAGCTCTGGAAACACCATATATTTT. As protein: CASSLAFTGSSGNTIYF. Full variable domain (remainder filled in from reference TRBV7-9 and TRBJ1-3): DTGVSQNPRHKITKRGQNVTFRCDPISEHNRLYWYRQTLGQGPEFLTYFQNEAQLEKSRLLSDRFSAERPKGSFSTLEIQRTEQGDSAMYLCASSLAFTGSSGNTIYFGEGSWLTVV.